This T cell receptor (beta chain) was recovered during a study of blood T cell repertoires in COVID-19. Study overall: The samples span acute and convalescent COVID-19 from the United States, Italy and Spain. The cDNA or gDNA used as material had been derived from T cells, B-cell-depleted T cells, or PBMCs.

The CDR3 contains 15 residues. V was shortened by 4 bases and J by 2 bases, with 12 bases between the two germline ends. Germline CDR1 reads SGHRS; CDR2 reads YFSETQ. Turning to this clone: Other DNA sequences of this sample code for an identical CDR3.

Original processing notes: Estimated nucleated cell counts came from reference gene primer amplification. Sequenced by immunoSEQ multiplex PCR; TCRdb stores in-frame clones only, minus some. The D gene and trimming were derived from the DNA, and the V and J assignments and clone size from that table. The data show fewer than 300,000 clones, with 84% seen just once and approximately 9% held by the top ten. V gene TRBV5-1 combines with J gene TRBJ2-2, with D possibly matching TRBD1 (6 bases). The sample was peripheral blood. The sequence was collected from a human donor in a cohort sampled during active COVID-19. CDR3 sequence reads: CASSTGQRNTGELFF. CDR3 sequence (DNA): TGCGCCAGCAGCACCGGACAGCGCAACACCGGGGAGCTGTTTTTT.